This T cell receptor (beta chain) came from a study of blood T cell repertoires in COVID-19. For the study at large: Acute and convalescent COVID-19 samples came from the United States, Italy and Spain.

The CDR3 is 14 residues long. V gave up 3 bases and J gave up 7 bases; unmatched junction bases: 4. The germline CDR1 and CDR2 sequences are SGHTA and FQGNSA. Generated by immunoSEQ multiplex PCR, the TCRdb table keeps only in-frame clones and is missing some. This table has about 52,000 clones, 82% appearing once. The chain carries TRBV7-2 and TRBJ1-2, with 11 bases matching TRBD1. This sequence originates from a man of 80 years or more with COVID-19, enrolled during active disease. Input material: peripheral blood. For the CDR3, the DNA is TGTGCCAGCAGCTTTGGACAGGGGGCCGCTGGCTACACCTTC. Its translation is CASSFGQGAAGYTF.